This is a list of T cell receptor beta chains from one sample in a study of shared clonotypes between healthy human individuals. Using immunoSEQ multiplex PCR, the repertoire was profiled, and TCRdb retains in-frame clones only, with some absent. Counted here are over 1.5 million clones, roughly 98% occurring once; the ten biggest clones make up about 0.42%. Input material: naive CD4+ T cells sorted from blood. Every receptor here comes from a man in his thirties or forties in good health. CDR3s include the opening cysteine and the closing phenylalanine or tryptophan.

J	V	CDR3
TRBJ2-5	TRBV28	CASSYPPGGWGETQYF
TRBJ2-7	TRBV19	CASSIKGNYEQYF
TRBJ2-3	TRBV4-3	CASSQDPGVSTDTQYF
TRBJ1-5	TRBV7-2	CASSLAWWGDGNQPQHF
TRBJ2-3	TRBV18	CASSPLGTSGYTDTQYF
TRBJ2-7	TRBV20-1	CSAVQLYEQYF
TRBJ2-7	TRBV7-3	CASSLIGTGLRHEQYF
TRBJ2-5	TRBV9	CASSVPTGQSETQYF
TRBJ1-4	TRBV2	CASSDRGQGEKLFF
TRBJ2-1	TRBV5-1	CASSIRMGLAGVLEQFF
TRBJ1-2	TRBV11-1	CASSPGQRIYGYTF
TRBJ2-7	TRBV4-2	CASSRAPGLAGVSSYEQYF
TRBJ2-7	TRBV5-1	CASSLRTAYEQYF
TRBJ1-1	TRBV19	CASSIEGDTEASF
TRBJ2-7	TRBV27	CASSLRGLAGGGYEQYF
TRBJ2-7	TRBV5-1	CASSPGPSYEQYF
TRBJ2-1	TRBV27	CASSPYYGDRNEQFF
TRBJ1-3	TRBV30	CAWSKWPYGGNTIYF
TRBJ2-3	TRBV2	CASSDLTATDTQYF
TRBJ2-2	TRBV5-4	CASSLTTPTSGRSGELFF
TRBJ1-1	TRBV29-1	CSVAVKPDTEAFF
TRBJ2-1	TRBV2	CASARLAGNNEQFF
TRBJ2-1	TRBV9	CASSVLSGKLTYNEQFF
TRBJ2-3	TRBV2	CASRPIGGTDTQYF